A selection of T cell receptor beta chains follows, all from one sample in a study of T-cell memory formation after mild COVID-19. In TCRdb, the 5' RACE reads were re-called with MiXCR into one record per CDR3 protein. The sample lists fewer than 150,000 distinct CDR3 sequences; roughly 20% were seen once. Sample: PBMCs or a T cell subset sorted from them (not recorded which). Receptors were obtained from a man in his late teens or twenties who had mild COVID-19 (a few samples of this study predate the infection). Cell type and time point are not known. CDR3s include the opening cysteine and the closing phenylalanine or tryptophan. Each record gives: CDR3 length, D gene, clone size, V gene, J gene, CDR3 protein, CDR3 DNA. The D gene is left open where the match is weak. A row's size may be missing; if present it is once, few, many or a size class.

cdr3_length: 15
d_call: TRBD2
clone_size: NA
v_call: TRBV4-1
j_call: TRBJ2-3
cdr3_aa: CASSWGAGGADTQYF
cdr3_nt: TGCGCCAGCAGCTGGGGGGCGGGGGGCGCAGATACGCAGTATTTT

cdr3_length: 16
d_call: NA
clone_size: NA
v_call: TRBV7-6
j_call: TRBJ2-1
cdr3_aa: CASSLAPSTGPNEQFF
cdr3_nt: TGTGCCAGCAGCTTAGCGCCCTCGACAGGTCCGAATGAGCAGTTCTTC

cdr3_length: 14
d_call: NA
clone_size: NA
v_call: TRBV4-2
j_call: TRBJ1-1
cdr3_aa: CASSQGISDAGAFF
cdr3_nt: TGTGCCAGCAGCCAAGGAATCAGTGACGCTGGAGCTTTCTTT

cdr3_length: 14
d_call: NA
clone_size: few
v_call: TRBV21-1
j_call: TRBJ1-6
cdr3_aa: CASSKGQGNSPLHF
cdr3_nt: TGTGCCAGCAGCAAAGGACAGGGTAATTCACCCCTCCACTTT

cdr3_length: 15
d_call: NA
clone_size: few
v_call: TRBV27
j_call: TRBJ1-5
cdr3_aa: CASSPGGIPVEPQHF
cdr3_nt: TGTGCCAGCAGCCCAGGTGGCATTCCCGTCGAGCCCCAGCATTTT

cdr3_length: 14
d_call: TRBD1
clone_size: NA
v_call: TRBV6-5
j_call: TRBJ1-6
cdr3_aa: CASRLGTVNSPLHF
cdr3_nt: TGTGCCAGCCGCCTTGGGACAGTGAATTCACCCCTCCACTTT

cdr3_length: 14
d_call: NA
clone_size: NA
v_call: TRBV7-9
j_call: TRBJ2-7
cdr3_aa: CASSWGAQGDEQYF
cdr3_nt: TGTGCCAGCAGCTGGGGGGCCCAAGGGGACGAGCAGTACTTC

cdr3_length: 15
d_call: TRBD2
clone_size: NA
v_call: TRBV7-9
j_call: TRBJ2-5
cdr3_aa: CASSTSALAEETQYF
cdr3_nt: TGTGCCAGCAGCACCTCGGCACTAGCGGAAGAGACCCAGTACTTC

cdr3_length: 15
d_call: NA
clone_size: NA
v_call: TRBV5-1
j_call: TRBJ2-2
cdr3_aa: CASSLASGATGELFF
cdr3_nt: TGCGCCAGCAGCTTGGCCTCTGGGGCCACCGGGGAGCTGTTTTTT

cdr3_length: 14
d_call: NA
clone_size: few
v_call: TRBV7-9
j_call: TRBJ1-5
cdr3_aa: CASEMTGLNQPQHF
cdr3_nt: TGTGCCAGCGAAATGACAGGCCTCAATCAGCCCCAGCATTTT

cdr3_length: 14
d_call: TRBD2
clone_size: few
v_call: TRBV25-1
j_call: TRBJ2-3
cdr3_aa: CASSGLAGTDTQYF
cdr3_nt: TGTGCCAGCAGTGGACTAGCGGGCACAGATACGCAGTATTTT

cdr3_length: 15
d_call: TRBD1
clone_size: NA
v_call: TRBV7-2
j_call: TRBJ2-1
cdr3_aa: CASSHRGSLRNEQFF
cdr3_nt: TGTGCCAGCAGCCACAGGGGAAGCTTAAGGAATGAGCAGTTCTTC

cdr3_length: 13
d_call: NA
clone_size: NA
v_call: TRBV6-4
j_call: TRBJ1-2
cdr3_aa: CASSATGYYGYTF
cdr3_nt: TGTGCCAGCAGCGCAACAGGTTACTATGGCTACACCTTC

cdr3_length: 14
d_call: TRBD2
clone_size: NA
v_call: TRBV9
j_call: TRBJ2-5
cdr3_aa: CASGRGALQETQYF
cdr3_nt: TGTGCCAGTGGGCGGGGGGCCCTCCAAGAGACCCAGTACTTC

cdr3_length: 14
d_call: NA
clone_size: NA
v_call: TRBV6-1
j_call: TRBJ2-5
cdr3_aa: CASSEWGWQETQYF
cdr3_nt: TGTGCCAGCAGTGAATGGGGTTGGCAAGAGACCCAGTACTTC

cdr3_length: 14
d_call: TRBD1
clone_size: NA
v_call: TRBV5-1
j_call: TRBJ1-1
cdr3_aa: CASSSGQGLSEAFF
cdr3_nt: TGCGCCAGCAGCTCCGGACAGGGACTTTCCGAAGCTTTCTTT